A selection of T cell receptor beta chains follows, all from one sample in a study of OX40 agonist ivuxolimab in advanced cancers. Assay: immunoSEQ multiplex PCR; the TCRdb copy retains only in-frame clones and omits some. The sample carries about 130,000 clones, around 92% recorded once. The sample consisted of CD4+ or CD8+ T cells sorted from blood, taken in a trial of the OX40 agonist ivuxolimab. The receptors were sampled from an adult with an advanced solid tumor such as melanoma, head and neck, liver or kidney cancer. Each CDR3 is given with its conserved first and last residue. D genes are given only for firm matches. Size is stated for part of the rows, as once, few or many counts, or as a class when the clone is expanded.

>TRBJ1-1|-|-|TRBV2
CASSVGSPNTEAFF
TGTGCCAGCAGTGTAGGATCACCGAACACTGAAGCTTTCTTT
>TRBJ2-7|-|TRBD2|TRBV7-9
CASSSLAGEYEQYF
TGTGCCAGCAGCTCTCTAGCGGGAGAGTACGAGCAGTACTTC
>TRBJ2-7|-|-|TRBV7-8
CASSLRSTLYEQYF
TGTGCCAGCAGCTTAAGGAGTACTCTATACGAGCAGTACTTC
>TRBJ1-3|-|TRBD1|TRBV7-9
CASSAGQGRGNTIYF
TGTGCCAGCAGCGCAGGACAGGGAAGGGGAAACACCATATATTTT
>TRBJ1-1|-|-|TRBV5-1
CASSLPSTEAFF
TGCGCCAGCAGCTTGCCGTCCACTGAAGCTTTCTTT
>TRBJ2-2|-|-|TRBV2
CASLNDRDTGELFF
TGTGCCAGCCTCAACGACCGAGACACCGGGGAGCTGTTTTTT
>TRBJ2-3|-|-|TRBV7-3
CASSFSPNTDTQYF
TGTGCCAGCAGCTTTTCCCCTAACACAGATACGCAGTATTTT
>TRBJ2-1|-|-|TRBV28
CASSGSSYNEQFF
TGTGCCAGCAGCGGCTCTTCGTACAATGAGCAGTTCTTC
>TRBJ2-7|once|TRBD1|TRBV19
CASSPDRGWEQYF
TGTGCCAGTAGCCCGGACAGGGGTTGGGAGCAGTACTTC
>TRBJ1-2|-|-|TRBV6-5
CASSRLHKDDYTF
TGTGCCAGCAGTAGGCTCCACAAGGACGATTACACCTTC
>TRBJ1-1|once|TRBD1|TRBV19
CASSRQGAMNTEAFF
TGTGCCAGTAGTAGGCAGGGGGCTATGAACACTGAAGCTTTCTTT
>TRBJ2-1|-|TRBD1|TRBV5-1
CASSSGDRLRYNEQFF
TGCGCCAGCAGCTCGGGGGACAGGTTGAGGTACAATGAGCAGTTCTTC
>TRBJ2-2|-|-|TRBV6-4
CASSDSGHTGELFF
TGTGCCAGCAGTGACTCAGGGCACACCGGGGAGCTGTTTTTT
>TRBJ2-1|-|TRBD1|TRBV18
CASSLPGQGANEQFF
TGTGCCAGCTCACTCCCGGGACAGGGGGCGAATGAGCAGTTCTTC
>TRBJ2-3|once|-|TRBV7-9
CASSLASANTDTQYF
TGTGCCAGCAGCTTAGCGAGTGCCAACACAGATACGCAGTATTTT
>TRBJ2-6|-|TRBD2|TRBV18
CASSPSLAGGSGANVLTF
TGTGCCAGCTCACCGTCACTAGCGGGGGGCTCTGGGGCCAACGTCCTGACTTTC
>TRBJ2-5|-|-|TRBV6-4
CASSASGHSQETQYF
TGTGCCAGCAGTGCGTCGGGACATTCCCAAGAGACCCAGTACTTC
>TRBJ1-5|-|-|TRBV6-6
CASSSPGGAYNQPQHF
TGTGCCAGCAGTTCCCCGGGAGGGGCCTACAATCAGCCCCAGCATTTT
>TRBJ1-5|-|TRBD1|TRBV28
CASSLDRGHGQPQHF
TGTGCCAGCAGTTTAGACAGGGGGCATGGGCAGCCCCAGCATTTT
>TRBJ2-1|-|-|TRBV11-3
CASSLREDLYNEQFF
TGTGCCAGCAGCTTAAGGGAGGACCTCTACAATGAGCAGTTCTTC
>TRBJ2-3|once|-|TRBV7-3
CASSLSGHTDTQYF
TGTGCCAGCAGCTTAAGTGGACACACAGATACGCAGTATTTT
>TRBJ1-2|-|-|TRBV7-8
CASSLDGYGYTF
TGTGCCAGCAGCTTAGACGGTTATGGCTACACCTTC
>TRBJ2-7|-|TRBD1|TRBV5-1
CASSLGSTGAPYEQYF
TGCGCCAGCAGCTTGGGGTCGACAGGGGCTCCCTACGAGCAGTACTTC
>TRBJ1-5|-|-|TRBV9
CASSVYSNQPQHF
TGTGCCAGCAGCGTATATAGCAATCAGCCCCAGCATTTT
>TRBJ2-1|-|-|TRBV28
CASSPPTGYYNEQFF
TGTGCCAGCAGTCCCCCTACAGGATACTACAATGAGCAGTTCTTC
>TRBJ2-7|-|TRBD1|TRBV5-1
CASSETGVLSFEQYF
TGCGCCAGCAGCGAGACAGGGGTCCTTTCGTTCGAGCAGTACTTC
>TRBJ1-1|-|TRBD1|TRBV5-4
CASSWVDRVDTEAFF
TGTGCCAGCAGCTGGGTGGACAGGGTCGACACTGAAGCTTTCTTT
>TRBJ2-3|-|-|TRBV27
CASSLSASTDTQYF
TGTGCCAGCAGTTTATCGGCTAGCACAGATACGCAGTATTTT
>TRBJ2-7|-|TRBD2|TRBV9
CASSLRLAPSEQYF
TGTGCCAGCAGCCTTCGACTAGCGCCCTCCGAGCAGTACTTC
>TRBJ2-7|-|-|TRBV30
CAWSVRLDSYEQYF
TGTGCCTGGAGTGTACGTCTGGACAGCTACGAGCAGTACTTC
>TRBJ1-4|-|TRBD1|TRBV27
CASSLRTGRNEKLFF
TGTGCCAGCAGTTTACGGACAGGGCGGAATGAAAAACTGTTTTTT
>TRBJ2-3|-|-|TRBV5-6
CASSVAVFLADTQYF
TGTGCCAGCAGCGTTGCAGTTTTTTTAGCAGATACGCAGTATTTT